What follows describes a single T cell receptor (beta chain). This CDR3 is built from 13 residues. V lost 6 bases and J 3 bases, leaving 11 bases between the germline ends. Germline V CDR1 and CDR2: MDHEN, SYDVKM. The data derive from a study of CD8+ T cells in alopecia areata. Reverse transcribed after extraction, RNA yielded cDNA as the sequencing template. This table comes from immunoSEQ multiplex PCR, and its TCRdb copy is limited to in-frame clones, with some not included. The table includes about 110,000 clones, about 60% detected once. The chain recombines TRBV28 with TRBJ2-5; D is possibly TRBD2 (6 bases). Sequenced sample: NKG2D-low CD8+ T cells sorted from blood. The TCR comes from a human donor with alopecia areata. The DNA for the CDR3 is TGTGCCAGCAGGAGGACTACCAAAGAGACCCAGTACTTC. Its translation is CASRRTTKETQYF.